This T cell receptor (beta chain) is drawn from a study of human T cells and chemical hapten exposure (dated by TCRdb to about 2021). About the investigation overall: For sensitization, 2% DPC in acetone was applied to a roughly 2 cm by roughly 2 cm area of upper inner arm skin. Throughout the study period of about 22 weeks, patients also received therapeutic DPC doses to the scalp every week. Patch testing was done on the upper back using Finn chambers containing 0.01% DPC, and results were scored after 6 days according to International Contact Dermatitis Research Group standards. The mostly female patient cohort included alopecia areata with under or over 50% scalp involvement, alopecia totalis and alopecia universalis. Libraries were pooled for sequencing, and variation in per-sample TCR yields was attributed mainly to small differences in library volumes within the pool. This study followed changes in the peripheral blood TCR repertoire in vivo during primary and secondary sensitization of alopecia patients to the hapten diphenylcyclopropenone (DPC). Patient blood was sampled pre-sensitization (week 0) and at 2, 6 and about 24 weeks after DPC sensitization. Under 30 alopecia patients gave blood for TCR sequencing at one to four time points (pre-sensitization, 2, 6 and 24 weeks). Overall results and qualifications from the work: DPC sensitization did not change how many TCRs were above 1 in 1000 frequency, and no evidence was found of alterations in global repertoire structure. The number of PT1 expanded TCRs positively correlated with patch test score, significant at thresholds 8, 16 and 32 but not 4. Because every patient had alopecia, a presumed autoimmune disease, the patients' immune response might differ from that of healthy individuals. Compared with pre-sensitization or healthy control sets, expanded TCRs formed significantly more large CDR3 similarity clusters, which is consistent with antigen-driven responses. After repeated subsampling, the strength of the expansion versus patch-test correlation and the threshold at which it became significant changed.

The sample's time point label is to be understood as: patch test 2, 6 weeks after DPC sensitization. The treatment or condition label of this sample denotes: therapeutic diphenylcyclopropenone sensitization with weekly scalp DPC. At each patch-test visit, blood was drawn before the patch test was applied. To be eligible, patients had to be aged 18 to 70, diagnosed with alopecia and judged suitable for DPC therapy, while pregnant patients were excluded. Total RNA was extracted from unfractionated whole blood that had been collected in Tempus Blood RNA tubes. Library method: RACE. This sample was sequenced with a NextSeq 500. During library preparation, unique molecular identifiers were attached to individual cDNA molecules so that TCRs could be counted in a quantitative, reproducible way. Both TCR alpha and TCR beta chains were sequenced from each blood RNA sample. Per the authors' processing: A median of roughly 99,000 TCRs per sample was observed, with a range of about 23,224 to 750,000. The Decombinator software suite was used to annotate the V, J and CDR3 of the TCR reads. For the PS versus PT1 abundance plots, all samples were subsampled to the same number of TCRs (28,000). Expanded TCRs were defined as absent before sensitization and observed at least eight times at the 2-week time point. Through fastp at Q25 and MiXCR, TCRdb rebuilt clones from the public reads, retaining in-frame beta chains. Each CDR3 protein appears once, grouped with its most common genes and DNA. Here the V and J calls rest on TCRdb's processing, not on the authors' analysis. This sample comprises some 150,000 distinct CDR3 sequences, 10% to 15% of them detected only once. 1.3% to 1.5% of the sample is held by the ten biggest clonotypes.

Details on this clonotype: Its specific antigen is unknown. Base qualities are not at hand, and no much larger clone is one base apart.

V and J are truncated by 2 bases and 4 bases respectively, leaving an intervening sequence of 14 bases. From its cysteine to its phenylalanine, the CDR3 spans 15 amino acids. The kept DNA is CDR3 alone, 45 bases in frame from the first base. Taken from the germline V gene, the CDR1 and CDR2 loops are SGHDN and FVKESK. The chain is encoded by TRBV14 joined to TRBJ1-1; too little of a D gene remains to name it. The sequence was obtained from a woman in her forties or fifties with alopecia areata. Some clones in this sample may be carry-over from other donors' samples. Sequences were derived from whole blood, sampled in connection with sensitization to the hapten diphenylcyclopropenone (DPC). DNA sequence: TGTGCCAGCAGCCAATTTGGTCCAGAAGGCACTGAAGCTTTCTTT. The encoded protein is CASSQFGPEGTEAFF.